This TCR beta chain comes out of a study of OX40 agonist ivuxolimab in advanced cancers. Using immunoSEQ multiplex PCR, the repertoire was profiled, and TCRdb retains in-frame clones only, with some absent. The repertoire consists of some 70,000 clones, with roughly 90% occurring once and the leading ten covering about 1%. Germline V lookup: CDR1 SGHDT, CDR2 YYEEEE. The CDR3 is 15 amino acids. Trimming removed 4 bases from V and 1 base from J; junction bases left unmatched: 7. The chain combines TRBV5-6 with TRBJ2-7; 8 positions agree with TRBD1. This receptor was taken from an adult with an advanced solid tumor such as melanoma, head and neck, liver or kidney cancer. The sample here was CD4+ or CD8+ T cells sorted from blood, taken in a trial of the OX40 agonist ivuxolimab. The CDR3: CASSARTGISYEQYF. The CDR3 bases are TGTGCCAGCAGCGCCCGGACAGGGATTTCCTACGAGCAGTACTTC.